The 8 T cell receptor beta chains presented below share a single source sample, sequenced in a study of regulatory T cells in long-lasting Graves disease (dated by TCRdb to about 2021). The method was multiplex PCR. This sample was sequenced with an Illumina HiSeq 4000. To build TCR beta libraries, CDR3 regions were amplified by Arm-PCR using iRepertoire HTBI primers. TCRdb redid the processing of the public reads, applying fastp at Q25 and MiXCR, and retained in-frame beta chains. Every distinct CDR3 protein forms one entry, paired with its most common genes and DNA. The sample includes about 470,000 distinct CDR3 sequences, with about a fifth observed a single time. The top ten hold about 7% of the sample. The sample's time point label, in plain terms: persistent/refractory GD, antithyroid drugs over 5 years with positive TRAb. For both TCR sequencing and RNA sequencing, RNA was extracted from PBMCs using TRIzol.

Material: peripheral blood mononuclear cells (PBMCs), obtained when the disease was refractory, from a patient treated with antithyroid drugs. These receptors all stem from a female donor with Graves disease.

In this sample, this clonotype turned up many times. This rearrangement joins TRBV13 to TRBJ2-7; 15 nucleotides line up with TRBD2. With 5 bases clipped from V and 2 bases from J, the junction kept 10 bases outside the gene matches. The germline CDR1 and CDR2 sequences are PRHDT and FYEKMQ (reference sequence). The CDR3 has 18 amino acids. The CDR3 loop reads CASSLFGTSGRRTYEQYF. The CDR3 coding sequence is TGTGCCAGCAGCCTATTCGGGACTAGCGGGAGGAGGACCTACGAGCAGTACTTC.

DNA of the CDR3: TGTGCCAGCAGCCAAGCGGCGGCTACCAACGAGCAGTACTTC. It is translated as CASSQAAATNEQYF. The V gene is TRBV3-1, the J gene TRBJ2-7; D unclear. The CDR3 has 14 residues. The germline V and J ends were trimmed by 1 base and 5 bases, with 12 bases remaining between them. Germline CDR1 LGHDT, CDR2 YNNKEL (reference sequence).

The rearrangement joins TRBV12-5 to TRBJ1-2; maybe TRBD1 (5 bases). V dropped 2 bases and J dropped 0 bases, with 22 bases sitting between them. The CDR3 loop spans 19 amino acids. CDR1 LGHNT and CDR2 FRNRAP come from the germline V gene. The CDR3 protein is CASGLTLWNRDEANYGYTF. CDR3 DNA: TGTGCTAGTGGTTTGACCCTATGGAATCGGGACGAAGCTAACTATGGCTACACCTTC.

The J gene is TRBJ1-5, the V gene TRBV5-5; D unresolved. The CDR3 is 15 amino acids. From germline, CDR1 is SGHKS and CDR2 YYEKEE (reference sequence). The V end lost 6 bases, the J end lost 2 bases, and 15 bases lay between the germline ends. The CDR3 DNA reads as TGTGCCAGCACCCTGGGATCGGGAGGCAATCAGCCCCAGCATTTT. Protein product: CASTLGSGGNQPQHF.

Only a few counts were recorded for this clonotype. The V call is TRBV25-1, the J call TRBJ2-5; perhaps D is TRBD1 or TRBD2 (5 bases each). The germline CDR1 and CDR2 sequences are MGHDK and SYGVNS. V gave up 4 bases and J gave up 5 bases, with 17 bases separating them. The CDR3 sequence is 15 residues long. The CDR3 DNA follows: TGTGCCAGCAGTGGTCGGGGCCAAACCTTGGAGACCCAGTACTTC. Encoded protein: CASSGRGQTLETQYF.

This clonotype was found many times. The CDR3 DNA reads as TGTGCCAGCAGTTTACTAAGGTCGGGAGAGACCCAGTACTTC. Translation: CASSLLRSGETQYF. This chain joins TRBV28 and TRBJ2-5; the D is unclear. CDR1 and CDR2 (germline): MDHEN, SYDVKM. The CDR3 spans 14 residues. Trimming took 2 bases from V and 4 from J, leaving 11 bases between them.

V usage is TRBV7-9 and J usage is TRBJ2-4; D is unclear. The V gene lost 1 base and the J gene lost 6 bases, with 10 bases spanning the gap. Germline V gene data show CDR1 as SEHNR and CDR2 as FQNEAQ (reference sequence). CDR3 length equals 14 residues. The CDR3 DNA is TGTGCCAGCAGCTTAGGGCCCCCTAGAAACATTCAGTACTTC. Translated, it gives CASSLGPPRNIQYF. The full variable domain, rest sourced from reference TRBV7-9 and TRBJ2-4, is DTGVSQNPRHKITKRGQNVTFRCDPISEHNRLYWYRQTLGQGPEFLTYFQNEAQLEKSRLLSDRFSAERPKGSFSTLEIQRTEQGDSAMYLCASSLGPPRNIQYFGAGTRLSVL.

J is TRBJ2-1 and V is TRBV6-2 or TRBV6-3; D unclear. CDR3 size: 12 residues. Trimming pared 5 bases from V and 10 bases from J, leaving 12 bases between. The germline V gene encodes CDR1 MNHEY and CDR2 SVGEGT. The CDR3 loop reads CASSQRLGEQFF. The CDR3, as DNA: TGTGCCAGCAGTCAGCGACTGGGGGAGCAGTTCTTC.